This T cell receptor (beta chain) was obtained from a study of spatial heterogeneity in lung cancer. Study information: Sequences of the beta chain were consistently detected in greater numbers than alpha-chain sequences. Combinations of a unique TCR and a UMI were tallied in raw reads, and on average each appeared more than ten times. Regarding the study as a whole: Tumor TCRs that were ubiquitous and expanded showed up in blood more at resection than follow-up.

One entry per CDR3 protein results from TCRdb running MiXCR on the 5' RACE reads. The data hold some 13,000 distinct CDR3 sequences, with 3% to 5% observed a single time. Time point of the sample: sample taken at primary tumor resection. Frozen PBMC, nontumor lung or tumor provided whole RNA, which was sequenced unsorted. The donor group consisted of roughly 70 patients who had untreated, early-stage non-small cell lung cancer. This CDR3 region has 14 residues. The V gene lost 0 bases and the J gene lost 11 bases, with 14 bases spanning the gap. Looked up from germline, CDR1 is SGHAT and CDR2 is FQNNGV. This clonotype has only a few counts. Its target is not known. This beta chain turned up in a library designed for alpha chains; as an off-target read, its abundance says little.

This material consisted of PBMCs, taken at surgery. The chain combines TRBV11-2 with TRBJ2-1; D is possibly TRBD1 or TRBD2 (5 bases each). The clonotype was recovered from a male donor with early-stage non-small cell lung cancer. The CDR3 nucleotides are TGTGCCAGCAGCTTAGAATGGGTTGGGGGACAGCAGTTCTTC. It encodes CASSLEWVGGQQFF.